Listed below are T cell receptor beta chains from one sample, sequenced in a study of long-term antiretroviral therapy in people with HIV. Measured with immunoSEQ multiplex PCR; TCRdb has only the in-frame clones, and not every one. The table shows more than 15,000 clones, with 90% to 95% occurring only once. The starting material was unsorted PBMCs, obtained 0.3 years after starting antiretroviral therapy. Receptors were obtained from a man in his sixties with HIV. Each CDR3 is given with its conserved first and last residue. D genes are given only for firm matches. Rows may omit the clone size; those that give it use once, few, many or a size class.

TGCGCCAGCAGCTTGGGGCAGGCCGAGGACTATGGCTACACCTTC	CASSLGQAEDYGYTF	TRBV5-1	.	.	TRBJ1-2
TGTGCCAGCAGCCTTTCTTACGAGCAGTACTTC	CASSLSYEQYF	TRBV2	.	.	TRBJ2-7
TGTGCCAGCATCCGTCCGACAGTCAGCGATACGCAGTATTTT	CASIRPTVSDTQYF	TRBV7-3	.	.	TRBJ2-3
TGTGCCAGCAGTTGGAAAACAGGGATCCCGGGGAGGAATGAGCAGTTCTTC	CASSWKTGIPGRNEQFF	TRBV27	.	.	TRBJ2-1
TGTGCCAGCAGCCCAGACAGCTCTGGGGCCAACGTCCTGACTTTC	CASSPDSSGANVLTF	TRBV13	.	.	TRBJ2-6
TGTGCCAGCAGCTCTTCCGGCAGGGGGCACCCAGGTGCGGCCCCCGAGCAGTACTTC	CASSSSGRGHPGAAPEQYF	TRBV5-6	.	TRBD1	TRBJ2-7
TGTGCCAGCTCACCTCGGACAGGGACGTGGGCCGAGAACACTGAAGCTTTCTTT	CASSPRTGTWAENTEAFF	TRBV18	.	TRBD1	TRBJ1-1
TGCGCCAGCAGCTTGGTAGGGAGCTCCTACAATGAGCAGTTCTTC	CASSLVGSSYNEQFF	TRBV5-1	.	.	TRBJ2-1
TGCGCCAGCAGTGAATGGACTAGCCCGCATGAGCAGTTCTTC	CASSEWTSPHEQFF	TRBV10-1	few	TRBD2	TRBJ2-1
TGCGCCAGCAGCGGATCGACAGGGGGGAACACTGAAGCTTTCTTT	CASSGSTGGNTEAFF	TRBV5-1	.	TRBD1	TRBJ1-1
TGTGCCAGCAGCTTAAGCGGACTAGCTCTAGAGACCCAGTACTTC	CASSLSGLALETQYF	TRBV7-2	.	TRBD2	TRBJ2-5
TGTGCCAGCAGCTTAGTCCCCCGGTTAAGGGAGACCCAGTACTTC	CASSLVPRLRETQYF	TRBV7-9	.	.	TRBJ2-5
TGTGCCAGCAGTGACGCGGGGCCGCAAGAGACCCAGTACTTC	CASSDAGPQETQYF	TRBV2	.	.	TRBJ2-5
TGTGCCAGCAGCTTAGTCGAGCGGGGGCGGACAGATACGCAGTATTTT	CASSLVERGRTDTQYF	TRBV7-9	few	TRBD2	TRBJ2-3
TGTGCCAGCAGCTTAGGCAGGGCTTACGAGCAGTACTTC	CASSLGRAYEQYF	TRBV5-6	.	.	TRBJ2-7
TGTGCCAGCAGCTTAGGGGGGGTGGAGACCCAGTACTTC	CASSLGGVETQYF	TRBV7-9	.	.	TRBJ2-5
TGTGCCAGCAGGAACGGGGGTTCCACAACTAATGAAAAACTGTTTTTT	CASRNGGSTTNEKLFF	TRBV27	once	.	TRBJ1-4
TGTGCCAGCAGCTGGGACAGGTTGCGGGAGGGCTACACCTTC	CASSWDRLREGYTF	TRBV5-6	.	TRBD1	TRBJ1-2
TGTGCCAGCAGTGAACCAGGGGGAAGGGTAGGCATTCAGTACTTC	CASSEPGGRVGIQYF	TRBV6-1	.	TRBD1	TRBJ2-4
TGCGCCAGCAGCGGCGGACCGGAGGAGAATGAGCAGTTCTTC	CASSGGPEENEQFF	TRBV5-1	medium-sized	.	TRBJ2-1
TGTGCCAGTAGTACGACAGGGGAGGACTACGAGCAGTACTTC	CASSTTGEDYEQYF	TRBV19	.	TRBD1	TRBJ2-7
TGTGCCAGCAGCTTCTCCGGGTTCTACGAGCAGTACTTC	CASSFSGFYEQYF	TRBV5-6	once	.	TRBJ2-7
TGTGCCAGCAGCTTAGCCCCTCCCTCAGGTGGCCTGTACGAGCAGTACTTC	CASSLAPPSGGLYEQYF	TRBV7-3	few	.	TRBJ2-7
TGTGCCAGCAGCTTAGTTTGGGGGGAAACTGAAGCTTTCTTT	CASSLVWGETEAFF	TRBV7-2	.	.	TRBJ1-1
TGTGCCAGCAGTCGCCTGACAGGGTCCAATTCACCCCTCCACTTT	CASSRLTGSNSPLHF	TRBV6-5	.	TRBD1	TRBJ1-6
TGTGCCATCGCCGGGACTGGCAACGAGCAGTACTTC	CAIAGTGNEQYF	TRBV10-3	.	.	TRBJ2-7
TGCGCCAGCAGCACCGAATGGAACACTGAAGCTTTCTTT	CASSTEWNTEAFF	TRBV5-1	.	.	TRBJ1-1
TGTGCCAGCAGTGATGAGCAGTTCTTC	CASSDEQFF	TRBV2	.	.	TRBJ2-1
TGTGCCAGCAGCCCGACCCGGGCCGGCACAGATACGCAGTATTTT	CASSPTRAGTDTQYF	TRBV6-1	.	.	TRBJ2-3